A single sample gave rise to the 21 T cell receptor beta chains below, sequenced in a study of blood T cell repertoires in COVID-19. This table comes from immunoSEQ multiplex PCR, and its TCRdb copy is limited to in-frame clones, with some not included. The repertoire has 210,000 or so clones, 81% of them found once; the top ten carry more than 8.5%. Sequenced sample: PBMCs or T cells enriched from blood (not recorded which). The receptors derive from a woman aged 45-59 years with acute COVID-19.

The V gene is TRBV7-2, the J gene TRBJ1-6; 11 bases line up with TRBD1. The CDR3 consists of 16 residues. The J segment lost 13 bases and the V segment lost 5 bases, leaving 13 bases of the junction unmatched. From germline, CDR1 is SGHTA and CDR2 FQGNSA. The CDR3 region is CASSPNRGQGVVPLHF. For the CDR3, the DNA is TGTGCCAGCAGCCCAAACCGGGGACAGGGGGTAGTCCCCCTCCACTTT.

The rearrangement uses TRBV28 and TRBJ1-1; TRBD1 matches 8 bases. The germline gives CDR1 MDHEN, CDR2 SYDVKM. The CDR3 totals 17 residues. J lost 1 base, V lost 6 bases, and 13 bases had no gene match. The CDR3 DNA reads as TGTGCCAGCAGGACAGTCAGGGGGCTGGTACCGAACACTGAAGCTTTCTTT. Residues: CASRTVRGLVPNTEAFF. Using reference TRBV28 and TRBJ1-1 for the parts outside the CDR3, the full variable domain is DVKVTQSSRYLVKRTGEKVFLECVQDMDHENMFWYRQDPGLGLRLIYFSYDVKMKEKGDIPEGYSVSREKKERFSLILESASTNQTSMYLCASRTVRGLVPNTEAFFGQGTRLTVV.

This clone appeared once. This chain connects TRBV7-6 to TRBJ2-3; 15 bases map to TRBD2. CDR3 length: 19 amino acids. Trimming cost V 5 bases and J 0 bases; bases outside gene matches: 9. CDR1 and CDR2 (germline): SGHVS, FNYEAQ. The CDR3, as DNA: TGTGCCAGCAGCCCCCGGACTAGCGGGGGGGTGGGTAGCACAGATACGCAGTATTTT. As protein: CASSPRTSGGVGSTDTQYF.

This rearrangement joins TRBV9 to TRBJ2-1; tentatively, D is TRBD1 (6 bases). V lost 8 bases and J lost 2, with 26 bases in between. Germline CDR1 is SGDLS and CDR2 is YYNGEE. CDR3 size: 18 residues. CDR3 DNA: TGTGCCAGAAGGACCGGGACCACACATGGGGGCCCCTACAATGAGCAGTTCTTC. Amino acid sequence: CARRTGTTHGGPYNEQFF. The variable domain in full, completed from reference TRBV9 and TRBJ2-1, reads DSGVTQTPKHLITATGQRVTLRCSPRSGDLSVYWYQQSLDQGLQFLIQYYNGEERAKGNILERFSAQQFPDLHSELNLSSLELGDSALYFCARRTGTTHGGPYNEQFFGPGTRLTVL.

This clone ranks as medium-sized. The rearrangement joins TRBV11-2 to TRBJ1-1, with D possibly matching TRBD1 (5 bases). This CDR3 region has 13 residues. V was shortened by 0 bases and J by 11 bases, with 13 bases between the two germline ends. The germline gives CDR1 SGHAT, CDR2 FQNNGV. The CDR3 sequence is CASSLDRVRMAFF. In nucleotides, the CDR3 is TGTGCCAGCAGCTTAGACAGGGTGAGGATGGCTTTCTTT.

The V gene is TRBV12-3 or TRBV12-4, the J gene TRBJ1-1; 8 nucleotides agree with TRBD1. The CDR3 runs to 12 residues. The ends lost 9 bases at V and 7 bases at J; junction bases unmatched: 7. CDR3 in DNA: TGTGCCAGTGAAGGACAGGGTAGTGAAGCTTTCTTT. It translates to CASEGQGSEAFF.

This clone was counted only a few times. V gene TRBV14 combines with J gene TRBJ2-7; no definite D call. Germline CDR1 SGHDN, CDR2 FVKESK. The ends were cut back, 2 bases at V and 4 bases at J, with 9 bases in the middle. This CDR3 has 13 amino acids. The CDR3 coding sequence is TGTGCCAGCAGCCAACGAGTCGAATACGAGCAGTACTTC. This sequence encodes CASSQRVEYEQYF. The variable domain in full, with the rest retrieved from reference TRBV14 and TRBJ2-7, is EAGVTQFPSHSVIEKGQTVTLRCDPISGHDNLYWYRRVMGKEIKFLLHFVKESKQDESGMPNNRFLAERTGGTYSTLKVQPAELEDSGVYFCASSQRVEYEQYFGPGTRLTVT.

The rearrangement links TRBV3-1 (or the pseudogene TRBV3-2) to TRBJ2-1; TRBD1 matches at 12 bases. Germline V gene lookup returns CDR1 LGHDT and CDR2 YNNKEL (reference sequence). The CDR3 is 15 residues long. Trimming cost V 3 bases and J 7 bases; bases outside gene matches: 4. The CDR3 nucleotides read TGTGCCAGCAGCCAGGGACAGGGGGCAATGAATGAGCAGTTCTTC. It translates to CASSQGQGAMNEQFF.

This clone turned up a few times. V is TRBV3-1 (or the pseudogene TRBV3-2) and J is TRBJ2-5; D is unresolved. The CDR3 runs to 15 residues. Trimming left V 0 bases short and J 1 base short, with 9 bases between. Germline V gives CDR1 LGHDT, CDR2 YNNKEL (reference sequence). CDR3 DNA: TGTGCCAGCAGCCAAGATCCAGGTCTCCAAGAGACCCAGTACTTC. Its protein is CASSQDPGLQETQYF.

The chain is built from TRBV6-5 and TRBJ1-5; no clear D. The V gene's germline CDR1 is MNHEY and CDR2 SVGAGI. CDR3 length equals 15 residues. Trimming removed 6 bases at V and 0 bases at J, with 12 bases between. The CDR3 DNA follows: TGTGCCAGCAGACCCGACATTTTTAGCAATCAGCCCCAGCATTTT. It translates to CASRPDIFSNQPQHF.

Worth noting for this clone: A read error may account for a junction end that differs from germline. This chain joins TRBV23-1 and TRBJ2-1, with D perhaps TRBD2 (7 bases). TRBV23-1 is an open reading frame, and its role is uncertain. This CDR3 has 19 residues. DNA of the CDR3: TGCGCCCGCAGTCGACCGCCAGGGGCGGGAGATTGTTCCTACAATGAGCAGTTCTTC. This codes for CARSRPPGAGDCSYNEQFF.

Here the CDR3 DNA reads TGTGCCAGCAGCCAGACGGGCACTGAAGCTTTCTTT. It yields the protein CASSQTGTEAFF. The gene calls are TRBV3-1 (or the pseudogene TRBV3-2) and TRBJ1-1; D is uncertain. CDR3 length equals 12 residues. Per the germline V gene, CDR1 is LGHDT and CDR2 is YNNKEL (reference sequence). V was trimmed by 3 bases and J by 4 bases, leaving 6 bases between them.

The chain recombines TRBV19 with TRBJ2-7; D may be TRBD1 (6 bases). The CDR3 loop spans 16 amino acids. Trimming left V 5 bases short and J 2 bases short, with 19 bases between. Looked up from germline, CDR1 is LNHDA and CDR2 is SQIVND (reference sequence). This chain's CDR3 is CASSADRTKGTYEQYF. CDR3 coding DNA: TGTGCCAGTAGTGCGGACAGAACAAAAGGAACCTACGAGCAGTACTTC.

CDR3 in amino acids: CASRVIQGRESEAFF. CDR3 DNA sequence: TGTGCCAGCAGGGTAATACAGGGGCGTGAGTCTGAAGCTTTCTTT. The chain carries TRBV7-9 and TRBJ1-1, with 7 bases lining up with TRBD1. CDR1 and CDR2 (germline): SEHNR, FQNEAQ (reference sequence). The V gene end was trimmed by 6 bases and the J gene end by 6 bases; junction bases not matched to a gene: 13. CDR3 length equals 15 residues.

The count of this clone is one. The rearrangement joins TRBV3-1 (or the pseudogene TRBV3-2) to TRBJ1-1; 7 bases are a match to TRBD1. Germline CDR1 LGHDT, CDR2 YNNKEL (reference sequence). V lost 5 bases, J lost 1 base, and 4 bases stayed unmatched. This CDR3 is built from 14 residues. CDR3 DNA sequence: TGTGCCAGCAGCGCCCGGGACAGGAACACTGAAGCTTTCTTT. This sequence encodes CASSARDRNTEAFF.

V usage is TRBV6-5 and J usage is TRBJ1-2; 7 bases are shared with TRBD1. The CDR3 length is 15 residues. Germline CDR1 and CDR2: MNHEY and SVGAGI. Germline trimming cut 6 bases from V and 2 bases from J; bases unmatched to any gene: 9. CDR3 coding DNA: TGTGCCAGCAGCCAGCGGACAGGCGTCAACTATGGCTACACCTTC. Its translation: CASSQRTGVNYGYTF.

This rearrangement joins TRBV3-1 (or the pseudogene TRBV3-2) to TRBJ1-2, with D possibly being TRBD1 (5 bases). V was trimmed by 1 base and J by 0 bases, leaving 12 bases between them. CDR1 and CDR2 (germline): LGHDT, YNNKEL (reference sequence). CDR3 length: 16 residues. DNA of the CDR3: TGTGCCAGCAGCCAAGTGGCAGGGTGGGCTAACTATGGCTACACCTTC. Amino acid sequence: CASSQVAGWANYGYTF.

V gene TRBV4-3 combines with J gene TRBJ1-5; 10 bases are shared with TRBD1. The CDR3 totals 15 residues. Germline CDR1 reads LGHNA; CDR2 reads YSLEER. Trimming took 0 bases from V and 10 from J; bases not matched to a gene: 6. DNA for the CDR3: TGCGCCAGCAGCCAAGACAATGGACAGGGGGTTCCCCAGCATTTT. Encoded protein: CASSQDNGQGVPQHF.

This sequence joins TRBV29-1 and TRBJ2-3; 8 positions agree with TRBD1. The CDR3 runs to 15 residues. Germline CDR1 SQVTM, CDR2 ANQGSEA. Losses at the gene ends were 2 bases for V and 6 bases for J; bases not matched to a gene: 10. In DNA form, the CDR3 reads TGCAGCGTTGAACCCAGGGGGCTCCAGGGGGATACGCAGTATTTT. Its translation: CSVEPRGLQGDTQYF.

This chain uses TRBV5-5 with TRBJ1-2; D may be TRBD1 (5 bases). Per the germline V gene, CDR1 is SGHKS and CDR2 is YYEKEE (reference sequence). CDR3 size: 15 residues. With 0 bases removed from V and 5 bases from J, the gap between germline ends came to 14 bases. Here the CDR3 DNA reads TGTGCCAGCAGCTTGGAGCCCAGGGAACGATATGGCTACACCTTC. As protein: CASSLEPRERYGYTF.

The rearrangement links TRBV4-1 to TRBJ2-5, with D perhaps TRBD1 (5 bases). The CDR3 totals 16 residues. Per the germline V gene, CDR1 is MGHRA and CDR2 is YSYEKL. The ends were cut back, 1 base at V and 5 bases at J, with 17 bases in the middle. The CDR3 DNA follows: TGCGCCAGCAGCCAAGGGGCGAGGACACCCTTGGAGACCCAGTACTTC. Amino acids: CASSQGARTPLETQYF.